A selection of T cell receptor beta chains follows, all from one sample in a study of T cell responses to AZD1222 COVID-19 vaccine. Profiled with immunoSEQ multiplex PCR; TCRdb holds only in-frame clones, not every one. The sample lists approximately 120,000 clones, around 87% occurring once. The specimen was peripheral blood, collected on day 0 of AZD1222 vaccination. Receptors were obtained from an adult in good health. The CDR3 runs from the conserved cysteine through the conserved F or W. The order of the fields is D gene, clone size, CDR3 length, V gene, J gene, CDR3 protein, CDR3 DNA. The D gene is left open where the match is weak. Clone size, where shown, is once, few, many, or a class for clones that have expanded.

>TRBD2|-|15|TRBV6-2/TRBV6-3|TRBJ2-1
CASSTQRDSYNEQFF
TGTGCCAGCAGCACCCAGCGGGATTCCTACAATGAGCAGTTCTTC
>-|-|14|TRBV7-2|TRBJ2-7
CASSFSVGSYEQYF
TGTGCCAGCAGCTTTAGCGTAGGCTCCTACGAGCAGTACTTC
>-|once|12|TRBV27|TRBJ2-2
CATPPVGGELFF
TGTGCCACCCCCCCCGTAGGCGGGGAGCTGTTTTTT
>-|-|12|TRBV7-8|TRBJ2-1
CASSLDHNEQFF
TGTGCCAGCAGCTTAGACCACAATGAGCAGTTCTTC
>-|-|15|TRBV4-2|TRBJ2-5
CASSQGRLAGETQYF
TGTGCCAGCAGCCAAGGCAGACTCGCGGGAGAGACCCAGTACTTC
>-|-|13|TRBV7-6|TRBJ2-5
CASSLTNQETQYF
TGTGCCAGCAGCTTAACAAACCAAGAGACCCAGTACTTC
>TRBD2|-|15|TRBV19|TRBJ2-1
CASSIGTSGTNEQFF
TGTGCCAGTAGTATAGGGACTAGCGGAACCAATGAGCAGTTCTTC
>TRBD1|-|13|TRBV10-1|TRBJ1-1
CASRKQGGTEAFF
TGCGCCAGCAGAAAGCAGGGGGGCACTGAAGCTTTCTTT
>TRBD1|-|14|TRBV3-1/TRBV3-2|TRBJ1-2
CASSHLRDRLGYTF
TGTGCCAGCAGCCATCTCCGGGACAGACTAGGCTACACCTTC
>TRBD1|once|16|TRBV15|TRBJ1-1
CATSRGQGIMNTEAFF
TGTGCCACCAGCAGAGGACAGGGGATCATGAACACTGAAGCTTTCTTT
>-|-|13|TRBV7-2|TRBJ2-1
CASRIPSDNEQFF
TGTGCCAGCAGAATACCGTCCGACAATGAGCAGTTCTTC
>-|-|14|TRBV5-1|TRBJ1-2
CASSLEARNYGYTF
TGCGCCAGCAGCTTGGAAGCGCGGAACTATGGCTACACCTTC
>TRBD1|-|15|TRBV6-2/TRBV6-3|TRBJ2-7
CASTPNWDRVSGQYF
TGTGCCAGCACCCCAAACTGGGACAGGGTTTCAGGGCAGTACTTC
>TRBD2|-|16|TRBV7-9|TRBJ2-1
CASSLALAGSYNEQFF
TGTGCCAGCAGCTTAGCACTAGCGGGTTCTTACAATGAGCAGTTCTTC
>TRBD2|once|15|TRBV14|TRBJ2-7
CASSGLAGGPNEQYF
TGTGCCAGCAGCGGTCTAGCGGGAGGGCCCAACGAGCAGTACTTC
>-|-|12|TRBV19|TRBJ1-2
CASSVGDYGYTF
TGTGCCAGTAGTGTGGGGGACTATGGCTACACCTTC
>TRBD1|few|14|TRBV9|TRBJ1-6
CASSYRGDNSPLHF
TGTGCCAGCAGTTACAGGGGGGATAATTCACCCCTCCACTTT
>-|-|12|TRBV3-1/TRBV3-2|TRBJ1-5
CASSQGAGPQHF
TGTGCCAGCAGCCAAGGAGCAGGGCCCCAGCATTTT
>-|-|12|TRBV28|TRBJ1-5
CASSPNSPWQHF
TGTGCCAGCAGCCCGAACAGCCCTTGGCAGCATTTT
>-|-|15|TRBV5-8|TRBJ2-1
CASSLGGRPGNEQFF
TGTGCCAGCAGCTTGGGGGGGCGGCCGGGCAATGAGCAGTTCTTC
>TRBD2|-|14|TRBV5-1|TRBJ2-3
CASAGDPSTDTQYF
TGCGCCAGCGCGGGGGACCCTAGCACAGATACGCAGTATTTT
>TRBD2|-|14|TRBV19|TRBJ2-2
CASSQLAGTGELFF
TGTGCCAGTAGTCAACTAGCGGGCACCGGGGAGCTGTTTTTT
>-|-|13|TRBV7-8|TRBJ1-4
CASSLGVGEKLFF
TGTGCCAGCAGCTTGGGTGTAGGGGAGAAACTGTTTTTT
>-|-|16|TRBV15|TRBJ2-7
CATSRDLQGISYEQYF
TGTGCCACCAGCAGAGATCTCCAGGGTATTTCCTACGAGCAGTACTTC
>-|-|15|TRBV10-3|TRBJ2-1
CAISEPSGRANEQFF
TGTGCCATCAGTGAGCCCAGCGGACGTGCCAATGAGCAGTTCTTC
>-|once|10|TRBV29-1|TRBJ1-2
CSVADYGYTF
TGCAGCGTTGCCGACTATGGCTACACCTTC
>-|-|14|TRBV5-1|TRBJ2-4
CASSHGTGENIQYF
TGCGCCAGCAGCCACGGGACGGGGGAAAACATTCAGTACTTC
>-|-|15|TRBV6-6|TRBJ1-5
CASSYSIRGFEPQHF
TGTGCCAGCAGTTACTCGATCCGAGGATTTGAGCCCCAGCATTTT
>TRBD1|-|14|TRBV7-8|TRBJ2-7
CASSSTGGTYEQYF
TGTGCCAGCAGCTCGACAGGGGGGACCTACGAGCAGTACTTC
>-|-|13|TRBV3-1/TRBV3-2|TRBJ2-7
CASSQGSGAEQYF
TGTGCCAGCAGCCAAGGCTCCGGCGCGGAGCAGTACTTC
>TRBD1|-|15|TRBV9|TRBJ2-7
CASSPRTGSKNGQYF
TGTGCCAGCAGCCCCCGGACAGGGTCGAAAAACGGGCAGTACTTC
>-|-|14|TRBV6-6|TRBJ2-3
CASSYTNGRDTQYF
TGTGCCAGCAGTTACACAAACGGCAGGGATACGCAGTATTTT
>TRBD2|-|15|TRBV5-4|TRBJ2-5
CASSPPGRGGETQYF
TGTGCCAGCAGCCCCCCGGGGCGGGGGGGCGAGACCCAGTACTTC
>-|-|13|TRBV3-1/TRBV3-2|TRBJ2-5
CASSQWSGETQYF
TGTGCCAGCAGCCAATGGAGCGGTGAGACCCAGTACTTC
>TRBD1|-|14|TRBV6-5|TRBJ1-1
CASSYSGGRTEAFF
TGTGCCAGCAGTTACTCAGGGGGCCGGACTGAAGCTTTCTTT
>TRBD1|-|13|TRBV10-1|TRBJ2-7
CASSEADRVKQYF
TGCGCCAGCAGTGAGGCAGACAGGGTCAAGCAGTACTTC
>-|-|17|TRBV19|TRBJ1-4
CASSTPRGTAGRGKLFF
TGTGCCAGTAGTACCCCCCGGGGCACGGCCGGGAGGGGAAAACTGTTTTTT
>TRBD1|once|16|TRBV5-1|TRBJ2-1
CASSLVGTAVNNEQFF
TGCGCCAGCAGCTTAGTAGGGACAGCAGTAAACAATGAGCAGTTCTTC
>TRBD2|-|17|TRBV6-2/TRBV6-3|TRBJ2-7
CASSYGPAGGPTYEQYF
TGTGCCAGCAGTTACGGGCCAGCGGGAGGTCCGACCTACGAGCAGTACTTC
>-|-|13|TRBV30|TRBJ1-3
CAWSHVSGNTIYF
TGTGCCTGGAGTCATGTCTCTGGAAACACCATATATTTT
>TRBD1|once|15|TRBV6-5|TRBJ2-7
CASTVTGATIHEQYF
TGTGCCAGCACCGTAACAGGGGCAACTATCCACGAGCAGTACTTC
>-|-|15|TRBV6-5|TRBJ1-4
CASSNTGRFNEKLFF
TGTGCCAGCAGTAACACCGGACGGTTTAATGAAAAACTGTTTTTT
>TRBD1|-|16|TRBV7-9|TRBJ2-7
CASSLLLGQGNREQYF
TGTGCCAGCAGCTTACTTCTCGGACAGGGAAATCGGGAGCAGTACTTC
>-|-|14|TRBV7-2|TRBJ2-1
CASELGPLRNEQFF
TGTGCCAGCGAGCTGGGCCCTTTGCGCAATGAGCAGTTCTTC
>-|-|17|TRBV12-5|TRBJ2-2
CASGTPGRGLSTGELFF
TGTGCTAGTGGTACCCCGGGCAGGGGCCTGAGCACCGGGGAGCTGTTTTTT
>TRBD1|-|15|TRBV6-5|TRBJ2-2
CASNSGTANTGELFF
TGTGCCAGCAATTCCGGGACAGCGAACACCGGGGAGCTGTTTTTT
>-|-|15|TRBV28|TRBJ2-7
CASSPSTGTPYEQYF
TGTGCCAGCAGTCCCTCGACAGGGACTCCCTACGAGCAGTACTTC
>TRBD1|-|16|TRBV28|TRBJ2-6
CASKQGESSGANVLTF
TGTGCCAGCAAGCAGGGGGAGAGCTCTGGGGCCAACGTCCTGACTTTC
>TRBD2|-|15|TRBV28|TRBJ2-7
CASGGGTSFAREQYF
TGTGCCAGCGGGGGAGGGACTAGCTTTGCTCGCGAGCAGTACTTC
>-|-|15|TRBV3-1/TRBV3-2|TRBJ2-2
CASSQKSRNTGELFF
TGTGCCAGCAGCCAAAAATCTAGAAACACCGGGGAGCTGTTTTTT
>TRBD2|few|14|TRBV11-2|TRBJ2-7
CASSLGGSAYEQYF
TGTGCCAGCAGCTTAGGCGGGAGTGCCTACGAGCAGTACTTC
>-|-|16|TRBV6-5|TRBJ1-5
CASSYSADHSNQPQHF
TGTGCCAGCAGTTACTCGGCAGATCATAGCAATCAGCCCCAGCATTTT
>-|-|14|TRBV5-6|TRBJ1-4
CASSRGPYGEKLFF
TGTGCCAGCAGCCGGGGGCCCTACGGTGAAAAACTGTTTTTT
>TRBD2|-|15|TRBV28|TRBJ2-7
CASTSRLAGRHEQYF
TGTGCCAGCACTTCCCGACTAGCGGGTAGACACGAGCAGTACTTC
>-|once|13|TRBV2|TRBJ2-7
CASGGQFVNEQYF
TGTGCCAGCGGGGGCCAATTTGTTAACGAGCAGTACTTC
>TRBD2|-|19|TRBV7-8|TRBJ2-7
CASSSLPGLAGASSYEQYF
TGTGCCAGCAGCTCCCTCCCAGGACTAGCGGGGGCAAGCTCCTACGAGCAGTACTTC
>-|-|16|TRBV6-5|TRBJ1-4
CASSYDPQMANEKLFF
TGTGCCAGCAGTTATGACCCCCAGATGGCTAATGAAAAACTGTTTTTT